The 10 T cell receptor beta chains given below trace back to one sample, sequenced in a study of naive and memory T cell subsets. Their target antigens are unknown. General study findings and limits: Naive repertoires, especially CD8, held a few larger clonotypes, possibly memory cells re-expressing CD45RA.

Both TRBC1 and TRBC2 were covered by a beta constant-region primer of two equimolar oligonucleotides. Four rounds of PCR amplified the ligated cDNA using nested alpha and beta constant-region primers plus SP2. TCRdb passed the UMI-ligation and nested PCR reads through MiXCR, listing each CDR3 protein once. The repertoire holds more than 120,000 distinct CDR3 sequences, with approximately 21% as singletons. The source material was naive CD8+ T cells from blood. All receptors derive from a human donor in good health.

This clonotype was seen only a few times. The V and J genes are TRBV18 and TRBJ2-7; 8 bases are shared with TRBD2. V was pared by 0 bases and J by 4 bases, with 5 bases of the junction left unmatched. Germline CDR1 and CDR2: KGHSH and LQKENI. The CDR3 is 15 amino acids. The chain's CDR3 is CASSPPKRETYEQYF. The CDR3 DNA is TGTGCCAGCTCACCACCTAAGCGGGAGACGTACGAGCAGTACTTC.

This clonotype was counted only a few times. The chain carries TRBV4-3 and TRBJ2-1; 9 bases are a match to TRBD1. CDR3 size: 16 residues. Germline V gives CDR1 LGHNA, CDR2 YSLEER. With 3 bases clipped from V and 4 bases from J, the junction kept 7 bases outside the gene matches. The CDR3 sequence is CASSQDRDRVYNEQFF. The CDR3 bases are TGCGCCAGCAGCCAGGACCGGGACAGGGTATACAATGAGCAGTTCTTC.

The V and J genes are TRBV28 and TRBJ2-2; tentatively, D is TRBD2 (5 bases). Germline V CDR1 and CDR2: MDHEN, SYDVKM. CDR3 length: 16 amino acids. The V end lost 6 bases, the J end lost 2 bases, and 16 bases lay between the germline ends. The CDR3 nucleotides are TGTGCCAGCAGGAGAATAGCGTCCCTAAACACCGGGGAGCTGTTTTTT. Its protein is CASRRIASLNTGELFF.

The CDR3 sequence: CASNSRTDGTDTQYF. DNA for the CDR3: TGTGCCAGCAACTCCCGGACAGACGGCACAGATACGCAGTATTTT. The V call is TRBV27, the J call TRBJ2-3; D perhaps matches TRBD1 (6 bases). V dropped 7 bases and J dropped 1 base, with 15 bases sitting between them. Germline V gene sequence: CDR1 MNHEY, CDR2 SMNVEV (reference sequence). This CDR3 comprises 15 residues.

The J gene is TRBJ1-3, the V gene TRBV2; no definite D call. V shed 1 base and J shed 0 bases, with 10 bases lying between them. The CDR3 has 16 amino acids. CDR1 is SNHLY, CDR2 FYNNEI, per germline. The CDR3 is CASSEDGSNSGNTIYF. The CDR3 DNA is TGTGCCAGCAGTGAAGATGGGTCCAACTCTGGAAACACCATATATTTT. Full variable domain (missing parts from reference TRBV2 and TRBJ1-3): EPEVTQTPSHQVTQMGQEVILRCVPISNHLYFYWYRQILGQKVEFLVSFYNNEISEKSEIFDDQFSVERPDGSNFTLKIRSTKLEDSAMYFCASSEDGSNSGNTIYFGEGSWLTVV.

V is TRBV12-3 or TRBV12-4 and J is TRBJ2-1; D perhaps matches TRBD2 (5 bases). This CDR3 has 15 amino acids. V dropped 5 bases and J dropped 0 bases, with 11 bases sitting between them. The CDR3 region is CASSTPGNSYNEQFF. The DNA of the CDR3 is TGTGCCAGCAGTACCCCGGGAAACTCCTACAATGAGCAGTTCTTC.

This chain connects TRBV29-1 to TRBJ2-1; 7 nucleotides align to TRBD2. The CDR3 runs to 14 residues. With V trimmed by 4 bases and J by 0 bases, 3 bases remained unmatched. The germline gives CDR1 SQVTM, CDR2 ANQGSEA. CDR3 loop: CSVGLADSYNEQFF. CDR3 in DNA: TGCAGCGTTGGGCTAGCGGACTCCTACAATGAGCAGTTCTTC.

This chain uses TRBV5-1 with TRBJ1-4, with D unresolved. Germline CDR1 and CDR2: SGHRS and YFSETQ. V lost 7 bases, J lost 5 bases, and 21 bases lay in between. The CDR3 consists of 16 residues. CDR3 in amino acids: CASGESEHGVNEKLFF. The CDR3 region has the DNA TGCGCCAGCGGTGAGAGCGAGCACGGTGTGAATGAAAAACTGTTTTTT.

This clonotype turned up a few times. The genes are TRBV6-2 or TRBV6-3 and TRBJ2-1; the match to TRBD2 covers 13 bases. V gave up 0 bases and J gave up 8 bases; unmatched junction bases: 7. The germline CDR1 and CDR2 sequences are MNHEY and SVGEGT. The CDR3 covers 17 residues. The CDR3 DNA reads TGTGCCAGCAGTTACTCCGGACTAGCGGGAGCTGTGGATGAGCAGTTCTTC. Its translation is CASSYSGLAGAVDEQFF.

J is TRBJ1-2 and V is TRBV7-9; 9 nucleotides agree with TRBD1. V gave up 3 bases and J gave up 5 bases; unmatched junction bases: 10. From germline, CDR1 is SEHNR and CDR2 FQNEAQ (reference sequence). The CDR3 contains 16 residues. CDR3 nucleotides: TGTGCCAGCAGCTTTCCCCTGGACAGGGGCGGATATGGCTACACCTTC. Its protein is CASSFPLDRGGYGYTF.